The rows below give T cell receptor beta chains drawn from one sample of a study of T-cell reconstitution after alpha-beta-depleted transplantation in children. In TCRdb, the PCR reads were re-called with MiXCR into one record per CDR3 protein. The sample has 540,000 or so distinct CDR3 sequences, 23% seen once; the top ten hold 13% to 15%. The starting material was PBMCs, mostly from graft donor cells, obtained 360 days after TCRalphabeta/CD19-depleted stem cell transplant. These receptors all stem from a boy younger than two who had a stem cell transplant for acute myeloid leukemia, so the T cells may come from the graft donor. CDR3s include the opening cysteine and the closing phenylalanine or tryptophan. A D gene is named only where the DNA matches it firmly. Clone sizes are given selectively: once, few, many, or a class where the clone is expanded.

d_call	v_call	clone_size	j_call	cdr3_nt	cdr3_aa
.	TRBV6-2/TRBV6-3	many	TRBJ2-1	TGTGCCAGCAGTTACACCAATGAGCAGTTCTTC	CASSYTNEQFF
TRBD1	TRBV12-3/TRBV12-4	many	TRBJ2-3	TGTGCCAGCAGTTTCGACAGGGCGACAGATACGCAGTATTTT	CASSFDRATDTQYF
TRBD2	TRBV7-2	few	TRBJ2-3	TGTGCCAGCAGCTTAAAACTAGCGGGGGGCCCAGATACGCAGTATTTT	CASSLKLAGGPDTQYF
TRBD1	TRBV29-1	.	TRBJ1-1	TGCAGCGTTCGACAGGGGGCGAACACTGAAGCTTTCTTT	CSVRQGANTEAFF
.	TRBV4-3	.	TRBJ1-2	TGCGCCAGCAGCCCTAGCCTAGCCCTGGGCCTTTTCGAAAACTATGGCTACACCTTC	CASSPSLALGLFENYGYTF
.	TRBV13	few	TRBJ2-1	TGTGCCAGCAACTTGAGACGGACAGTGGGTAACAATGAGCAGTTCTTC	CASNLRRTVGNNEQFF
.	TRBV29-1	few	TRBJ2-3	TGCAGCGTTGGCCCAACAGATACGCAGTATTTT	CSVGPTDTQYF
TRBD1	TRBV4-1	.	TRBJ2-7	TGCGCCAGCAGCCTCTTCTTGGGACAGACTCTCTCCTACGAGCAGTACTTC	CASSLFLGQTLSYEQYF
.	TRBV21-1	.	TRBJ2-1	TGTGCCAGCCCTCTGAAGTTGGACGGGCATGAGCAGTTCTTC	CASPLKLDGHEQFF
.	TRBV7-9	few	TRBJ2-5	TGTGCCAGCAGCTCGGAGGAAGAGACCCAGTACTTC	CASSSEEETQYF
TRBD1	TRBV2	.	TRBJ2-1	TGTGCCAGCAGCACAGACAGGGGTCGACCTTACAATGAGCAGTTCTTC	CASSTDRGRPYNEQFF
.	TRBV28	many	TRBJ1-2	TGTGCCAGCAGTTTACTTAACTATGGCTACACCTTC	CASSLLNYGYTF
.	TRBV20-1	.	TRBJ1-4	TGCAGTGCTAGAGTCGGGTGGGGTGAAAAACTGTTTTTT	CSARVGWGEKLFF
.	TRBV20-1	many	TRBJ2-4	TGCAGTGCTAGTAGGGTCCTCCTTGGCATTCAGTACTTC	CSASRVLLGIQYF
TRBD1	TRBV20-1	few	TRBJ1-5	TGCAGTGCCCCCACCGGGACAGGGAACACGAGGCAGCCCCAGCATTTT	CSAPTGTGNTRQPQHF
.	TRBV29-1	many	TRBJ2-2	TGCAGCGTTGCCCCAGGGGCTTTCGCCGGGGAGCTGTTTTTT	CSVAPGAFAGELFF
TRBD1	TRBV6-1	few	TRBJ1-2	TGTGCCAGCAATAGGGGCCAGGGGGCCTCTGGCTACACCTTC	CASNRGQGASGYTF
.	TRBV5-1	.	TRBJ2-7	TGCGCCAGCAGCTTGGATGTGGACAAATCGCTTTACGAGCAGTACTTC	CASSLDVDKSLYEQYF
.	TRBV7-9	many	TRBJ2-7	TGTGCCAGCAGCTTAGACGCAGGGCAGACCTACGAGCAGTACTTC	CASSLDAGQTYEQYF
TRBD1	TRBV6-5	.	TRBJ1-1	TGTGCCAGCAGTTACCGGACAGGGAATATTGAAGCTTTCTTT	CASSYRTGNIEAFF
.	TRBV29-1	many	TRBJ2-3	TGCAGCGTTGAAGTGGTACAACTAGGGGCTGGCTCAGATACGCAGTATTTT	CSVEVVQLGAGSDTQYF
TRBD1	TRBV4-3	.	TRBJ1-4	TGCGCCAGCAGCCAAGATTCCAGGGGGGTTGAAAAACTGTTTTTT	CASSQDSRGVEKLFF
TRBD1	TRBV27	many	TRBJ1-1	TGTGCCGCCCGGAGGGGGACAGGGGGCTCGGGCACTGAAGCTTTCTTT	CAARRGTGGSGTEAFF
.	TRBV12-5	.	TRBJ2-6	TGTGCTAGTGTTTCCACCTCCGGGACCCAACCTAATTCTGGGGCCAACGTCCTGACTTTC	CASVSTSGTQPNSGANVLTF
.	TRBV12-3/TRBV12-4	many	TRBJ2-7	TGTGCCAGCAGTCAAACAGGGTCCGAGCAGTACTTC	CASSQTGSEQYF
.	TRBV20-1	few	TRBJ1-1	TGCAGTGCTAGGGGGGCAATTTGGGACATGAACACTGAAGCTTTCTTT	CSARGAIWDMNTEAFF
.	TRBV30	.	TRBJ2-7	TGTGCCTGGAGTGTAATTTCTCACTACGAGCAGTACTTC	CAWSVISHYEQYF
TRBD2	TRBV27	few	TRBJ2-3	TGTGCCAGCAGTTTACTAGCGGGGGGTTCAGATACGCAGTATTTT	CASSLLAGGSDTQYF
.	TRBV20-1	few	TRBJ2-7	TGCAGTGCTAGAGATGACGGCTCAAGGCACGAGCAGTACTTC	CSARDDGSRHEQYF
.	TRBV12-3/TRBV12-4	.	TRBJ2-5	TGTGCCAGCAGCACAGAGTACCAAGAGACCCAGTACTTC	CASSTEYQETQYF
.	TRBV20-1	.	TRBJ1-2	TGCAGTGCTAGAGATCTCGCCGGCCCCCGCTATGGCTACACCTTC	CSARDLAGPRYGYTF
.	TRBV10-3	.	TRBJ1-6	TGTGCCACTCAGGGCGTTAATTCACCCCTCCACTTT	CATQGVNSPLHF
TRBD2	TRBV24-1	.	TRBJ2-1	TGTGCCACCAGTGATTTGCGGGAGGACAAAAATGAGCAGTTCTTC	CATSDLREDKNEQFF
TRBD1	TRBV20-1	few	TRBJ1-1	TGCAGTGCTAGAGGTGACAGGGAGGACACTGAAGCTTTCTTT	CSARGDREDTEAFF
.	TRBV13	.	TRBJ2-6	TGTGCCAGCAGCTCTGAAGGGGGGGGTCCTGGGGCCAACGTCCTGACTTTC	CASSSEGGGPGANVLTF
.	TRBV30	many	TRBJ2-6	TGTGCCTGGAGACCGTCGTCTGGGGCCAACGTCCTGACTTTC	CAWRPSSGANVLTF
.	TRBV5-1	once	TRBJ2-1	TGCGCCAGCAGCTTGGTGGGGGTAGCGGCGTCCTACAATGAGCAGTTCTTC	CASSLVGVAASYNEQFF
.	TRBV20-1	.	TRBJ2-3	TGCAGTGCCCCCCCCAGCACAGATACGCAGTATTTT	CSAPPSTDTQYF
TRBD2	TRBV6-5	.	TRBJ2-5	TGTGCCAGCAGTTATCAAGTAGCGGGGGTGGAGACCCAGTACTTC	CASSYQVAGVETQYF
.	TRBV20-1	.	TRBJ2-3	TGCAGTGCTAGAGGATTGGGGGGCGGGCCCACAGATACGCAGTATTTT	CSARGLGGGPTDTQYF
.	TRBV7-7	many	TRBJ2-5	TGTGCCAGCAGCTTGGGGGACCGACAGACCCAGTACTTC	CASSLGDRQTQYF
TRBD1	TRBV6-5	many	TRBJ2-5	TGTGCCAGCAGTTACCGGGCAGGGGGCGAGGGCCAGTACTTC	CASSYRAGGEGQYF
TRBD1	TRBV7-2	many	TRBJ2-1	TGTGCCAGCAGCTTCACAGGGGGTACGGGGTCCTACAATGAGCAGTTCTTC	CASSFTGGTGSYNEQFF
.	TRBV12-3/TRBV12-4	.	TRBJ1-5	TGTGCCAGCAGTCCGAGGATGCAGCCCCAGCATTTT	CASSPRMQPQHF
.	TRBV7-2	many	TRBJ1-1	TGTGCCAGCAGCTTTAGTAGACAGTTGAACACTGAAGCTTTCTTT	CASSFSRQLNTEAFF
TRBD1	TRBV6-5	.	TRBJ1-1	TGTGCCAGCAGTTACTCGACAGGGATCCCTGAAGCTTTCTTT	CASSYSTGIPEAFF
.	TRBV7-2	few	TRBJ2-6	TGTGCCAGCAGCTTAAGTCCCTCATCCGGGGCCAACGTCCTGACTTTC	CASSLSPSSGANVLTF
.	TRBV12-3/TRBV12-4	many	TRBJ1-2	TGTGCCAGCAGTTTAGAAGGAAGGGGCTACACCTTC	CASSLEGRGYTF
TRBD1	TRBV6-2/TRBV6-3	.	TRBJ2-7	TGTGCCAGCATGTCGAGGGGGACAGGGGACTCCTACGAGCAGTACTTC	CASMSRGTGDSYEQYF
TRBD1	TRBV7-2	.	TRBJ1-3	TGTGCCAGCAGCCCTTACCGGGACAGGGTGTCAGGAAACACCATATATTTT	CASSPYRDRVSGNTIYF
TRBD2	TRBV20-1	few	TRBJ2-7	TGCAGTGCTCCGAATCTAGCGGGGCTTAAAAACGAGCAGTACTTC	CSAPNLAGLKNEQYF
TRBD1	TRBV29-1	many	TRBJ1-4	TGCAGCGCCGAGGGGGCAGGGGGTGAAAAACTGTTTTTT	CSAEGAGGEKLFF
.	TRBV7-2	.	TRBJ2-7	TGTGCCAGCAGCTTGGGCAGGGAGAGGTACGAGCAGTACTTC	CASSLGRERYEQYF
.	TRBV7-2	few	TRBJ2-7	TGTGCCAGCAGCTTAAGTAGAACCTACGAGCAGTACTTC	CASSLSRTYEQYF
.	TRBV9	.	TRBJ2-5	TGTGCCAGCAGCGTGCAGATTGAAGAGACCCAGTACTTC	CASSVQIEETQYF
.	TRBV6-5	.	TRBJ2-5	TGTGCCAGCAGTTACTCGCGTTTCCAAGAGACCCAGTACTTC	CASSYSRFQETQYF
.	TRBV24-1	many	TRBJ2-7	TGTGCCACCAGTGATTTCGGAGGCCTCAGGCAGTACTTC	CATSDFGGLRQYF
.	TRBV20-1	many	TRBJ2-3	TGCAGTGCTAGTCCGAAGACAGATACGCAGTATTTT	CSASPKTDTQYF
TRBD1	TRBV20-1	.	TRBJ1-3	TGCAGTGCTAGAGAGGGGACAGGGGGCCGAAACACCATATATTTT	CSAREGTGGRNTIYF